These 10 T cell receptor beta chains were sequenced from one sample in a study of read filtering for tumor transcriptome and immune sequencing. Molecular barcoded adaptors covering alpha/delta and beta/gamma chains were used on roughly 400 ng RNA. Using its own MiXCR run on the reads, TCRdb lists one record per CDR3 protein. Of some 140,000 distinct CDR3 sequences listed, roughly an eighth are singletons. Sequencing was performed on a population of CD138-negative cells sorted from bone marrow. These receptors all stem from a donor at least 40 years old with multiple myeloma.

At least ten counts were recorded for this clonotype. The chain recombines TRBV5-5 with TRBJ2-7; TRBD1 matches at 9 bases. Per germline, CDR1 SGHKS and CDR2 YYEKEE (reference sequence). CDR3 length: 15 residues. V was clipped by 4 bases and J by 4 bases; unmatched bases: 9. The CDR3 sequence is CASSAPGQGIYEQYF. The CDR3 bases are TGTGCCAGCAGCGCCCCGGGACAGGGAATTTACGAGCAGTACTTC.

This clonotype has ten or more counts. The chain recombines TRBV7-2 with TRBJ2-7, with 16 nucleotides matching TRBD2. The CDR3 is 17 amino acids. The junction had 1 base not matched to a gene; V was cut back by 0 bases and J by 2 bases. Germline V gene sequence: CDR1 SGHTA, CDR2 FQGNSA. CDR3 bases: TGTGCCAGCAGCTTAGCGGGGACTAGCGGGAGGGCCTACGAGCAGTACTTC. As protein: CASSLAGTSGRAYEQYF.

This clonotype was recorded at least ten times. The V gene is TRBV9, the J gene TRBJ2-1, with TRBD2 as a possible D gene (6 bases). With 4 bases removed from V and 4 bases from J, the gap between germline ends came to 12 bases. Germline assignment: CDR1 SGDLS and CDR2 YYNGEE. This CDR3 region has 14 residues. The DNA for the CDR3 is TGTGCCAGCAGCCCCCAGGACTATTACAATGAGCAGTTCTTC. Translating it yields CASSPQDYYNEQFF.

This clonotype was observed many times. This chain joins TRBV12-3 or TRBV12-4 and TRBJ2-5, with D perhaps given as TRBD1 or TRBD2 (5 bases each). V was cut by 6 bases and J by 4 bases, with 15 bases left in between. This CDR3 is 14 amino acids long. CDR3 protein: CASSPGAGGETQYF. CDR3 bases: TGTGCCAGCAGCCCCGGGGCAGGAGGAGAGACCCAGTACTTC.

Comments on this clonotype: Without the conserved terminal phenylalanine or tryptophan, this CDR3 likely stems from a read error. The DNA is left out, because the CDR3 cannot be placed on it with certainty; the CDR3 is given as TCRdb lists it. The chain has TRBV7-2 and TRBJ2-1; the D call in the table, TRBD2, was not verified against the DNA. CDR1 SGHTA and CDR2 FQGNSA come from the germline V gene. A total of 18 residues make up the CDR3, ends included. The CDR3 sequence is CASSHRGGGGRIYNEQLC.

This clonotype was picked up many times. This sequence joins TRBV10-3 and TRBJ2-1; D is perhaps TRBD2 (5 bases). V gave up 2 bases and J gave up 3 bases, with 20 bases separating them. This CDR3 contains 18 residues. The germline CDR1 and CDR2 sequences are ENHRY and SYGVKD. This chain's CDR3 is CAISEIGSMEVNYNEQFF. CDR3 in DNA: TGTGCCATCAGTGAGATAGGGAGCATGGAGGTGAACTACAATGAGCAGTTCTTC.

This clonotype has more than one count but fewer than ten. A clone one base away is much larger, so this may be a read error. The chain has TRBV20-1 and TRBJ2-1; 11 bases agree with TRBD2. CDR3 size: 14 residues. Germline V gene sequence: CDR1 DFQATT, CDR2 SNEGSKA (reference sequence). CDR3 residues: CSVGTSGFYNGQFF. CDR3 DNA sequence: TGCAGTGTCGGGACTAGCGGCTTTTACAATGGGCAGTTCTTC.

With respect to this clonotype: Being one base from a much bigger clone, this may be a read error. In DNA, the CDR3 is TGTGCCAGTAGTGGTAAAAAAACTAGCGGGACAGTGTACGAGCAGTACTTC. Amino acids: CASSGKKTSGTVYEQYF. This chain links TRBV19 with TRBJ2-7; 10 bases are shared with TRBD2. The trim removed 5 bases at V and 4 bases at J, leaving 14 bases unmatched. The germline V gene has CDR1 LNHDA and CDR2 SQIVND (reference sequence). This CDR3 spans 17 amino acids.

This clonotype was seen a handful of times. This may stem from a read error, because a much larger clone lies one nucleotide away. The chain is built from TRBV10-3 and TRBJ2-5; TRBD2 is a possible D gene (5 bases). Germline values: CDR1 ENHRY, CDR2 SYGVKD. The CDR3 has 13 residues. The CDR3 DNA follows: TGTGCCATTGGCCTAGCAGAACAAGAGACCCGGTACTTC. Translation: CAIGLAEQETRYF.

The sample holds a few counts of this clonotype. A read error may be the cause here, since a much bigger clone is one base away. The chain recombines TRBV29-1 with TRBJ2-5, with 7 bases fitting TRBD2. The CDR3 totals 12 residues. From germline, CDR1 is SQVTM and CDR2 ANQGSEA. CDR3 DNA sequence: TGCATCGGGGAGGGGTACCAAGAGACCCAGTACTTC. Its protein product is CIGEGYQETQYF.